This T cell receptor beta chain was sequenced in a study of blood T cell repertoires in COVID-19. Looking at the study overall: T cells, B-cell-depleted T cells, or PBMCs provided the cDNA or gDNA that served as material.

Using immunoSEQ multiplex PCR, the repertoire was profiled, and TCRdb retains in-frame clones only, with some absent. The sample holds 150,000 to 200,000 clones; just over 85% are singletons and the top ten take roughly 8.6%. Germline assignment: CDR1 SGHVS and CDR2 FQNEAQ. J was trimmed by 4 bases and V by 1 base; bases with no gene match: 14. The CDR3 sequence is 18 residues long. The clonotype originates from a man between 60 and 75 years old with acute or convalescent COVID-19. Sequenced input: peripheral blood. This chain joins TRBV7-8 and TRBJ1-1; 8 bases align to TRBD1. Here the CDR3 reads CASSLVYPQGEVGTEAFF. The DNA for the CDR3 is TGTGCCAGCAGCTTAGTATACCCACAGGGGGAGGTAGGCACTGAAGCTTTCTTT. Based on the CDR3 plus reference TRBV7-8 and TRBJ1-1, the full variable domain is GAGVSQSPRYKVAKRGQDVALRCDPISGHVSLFWYQQALGQGPEFLTYFQNEAQLDKSGLPSDRFFAERPEGSVSTLKIQRTQQEDSAVYLCASSLVYPQGEVGTEAFFGQGTRLTVV.